This TCR beta chain was sequenced in a study of shared clonotypes between healthy human individuals. Germline CDR1 LGHNA, CDR2 YSLEER. The V and J ends lost 2 bases and 3 bases respectively, with 10 bases between them. The CDR3 runs 14 residues. Unsorted PBMC replicate PCRs drew on around 310 ng DNA, representing some 28,000 T cell genomes. The protocol was immunoSEQ multiplex PCR, while the TCRdb copy is restricted to in-frame clones and leaves out a portion. The sample consists of about 470,000 clones, 75% to 85% of them appearing once. Input material: PBMCs. V usage is TRBV4-3 and J usage is TRBJ1-1; a possible D gene is TRBD1 (6 bases). This TCR was sampled from a woman between 40 and 55 years old in good health. Some clones in this sample may be carry-over from other donors' samples. CDR3 sequence (DNA): TGCGCCAGCAGCCAATCCCAGGGGTACACTGAAGCTTTCTTT. The encoded protein is CASSQSQGYTEAFF.